The clone carrying this TCR beta chain appeared a single time. V shed 2 bases and J shed 2 bases, with 17 bases lying between them. Per germline, CDR1 LNHDA and CDR2 SQIVND (reference sequence). The CDR3 contains 17 residues. Assay: immunoSEQ multiplex PCR; the TCRdb copy retains only in-frame clones and omits some. The sample lists hundreds of thousands of clones; approximately 87% were seen once. This sample was included in a study of shared T cell receptors in the human thymus. The same sample was also used in a study of human thymus T cells.

This sequence joins TRBV19 and TRBJ2-3, with a weak D call TRBD2 (7 bases). This sequence was found in a boy in the first two years of life with a congenital heart defect. The source material was thymocytes. The CDR3 sequence: CASSITGGRENTDTQYF. The CDR3 coding sequence is TGTGCCAGTAGTATAACGGGGGGCAGGGAAAACACAGATACGCAGTATTTT.